The 28 T cell receptor beta chains below come from one sample, sequenced in a study of post-analysis software for immune sequencing data. Antigen specificity for these receptors is unknown. Carried by the TCR beta cDNA libraries were unique molecular identifiers. MiXCR was run by TCRdb on the PCR reads, yielding one entry per CDR3 protein. This sample has hundreds of thousands of distinct CDR3 sequences, with nearly 45% found just once. Notes on the study in general: In patients, about five TRBV segments were more frequent than in controls, with TRBV5-6, TRBV5-1 and TRBV20-1 among them.

Sequencing was carried out using blood. These receptors were obtained from a girl between 5 and 17 years old with multiple sclerosis.

This clonotype was seen a few times. The chain is built from TRBV29-1 and TRBJ1-1; 7 bases are a match to TRBD1. V trimming: 3 bases; J trimming: 5 bases; junction bases outside the gene matches: 9. Looked up from germline, CDR1 is SQVTM and CDR2 is ANQGSEA. CDR3 size: 14 residues. The CDR3 region has the DNA TGCAGCGTTGACCGGACAGGTGGTAGGACTGAAGCTTTCTTT. Translated: CSVDRTGGRTEAFF.

The chain carries TRBV3-1 and TRBJ2-7; TRBD2 matches at 7 bases. The V gene end was trimmed by 3 bases and the J gene end by 4 bases; junction bases not matched to a gene: 9. CDR1 and CDR2 from the germline V gene are LGHDT and YNNKEL (reference sequence). This CDR3 has 15 amino acids. CDR3 sequence: CASSQSAGDWYEQYF. DNA of the CDR3: TGTGCCAGCAGCCAGTCGGCGGGAGATTGGTACGAGCAGTACTTC.

A few counts support this clonotype. The chain uses TRBV5-6 and TRBJ2-7; tentative D call: TRBD2 (6 bases). Germline V gene lookup returns CDR1 SGHDT and CDR2 YYEEEE. Trimming left V 0 bases short and J 5 bases short, with 21 bases between. The CDR3 extends over 17 amino acids. This CDR3 is CASSLARLAGRIHEQYF. The CDR3 DNA follows: TGTGCCAGCAGCTTGGCCCGCCTTGCGGGAAGGATCCACGAGCAGTACTTC.

This clonotype showed up just a few times. The rearrangement joins TRBV29-1 to TRBJ2-1; possible D gene TRBD2, 6 bases. The germline V and J ends were trimmed by 4 bases and 0 bases, with 13 bases remaining between them. The germline CDR1 and CDR2 sequences are SQVTM and ANQGSEA. This CDR3 has 15 amino acids. The CDR3 DNA is TGCAGCGTTGGCGGCGGGACGAGCTCCTACAATGAGCAGTTCTTC. Protein product: CSVGGGTSSYNEQFF.

The V and J genes are TRBV28 and TRBJ2-1; 10 bases line up with TRBD2. Trimming cost V 4 bases and J 6 bases; bases outside gene matches: 6. The CDR3 consists of 15 residues. Germline CDR1 is MDHEN and CDR2 is SYDVKM. CDR3 amino acids: CASSSWTSGSNEQFF. Written as DNA, the CDR3 is TGTGCCAGCAGTTCCTGGACTAGCGGAAGCAATGAGCAGTTCTTC. Using reference TRBV28 and TRBJ2-1 for the parts outside the CDR3, the full variable domain is DVKVTQSSRYLVKRTGEKVFLECVQDMDHENMFWYRQDPGLGLRLIYFSYDVKMKEKGDIPEGYSVSREKKERFSLILESASTNQTSMYLCASSSWTSGSNEQFFGPGTRLTVL.

The chain carries TRBV5-1 and TRBJ2-1; D ambiguous. This CDR3 contains 16 residues. V was cut by 4 bases and J by 4 bases, with 18 bases left in between. Per germline, CDR1 SGHRS and CDR2 YFSETQ. CDR3 DNA sequence: TGCGCCAGCAGCCCCTTTCGTAGGCGGACGTACAATGAGCAGTTCTTC. Translation: CASSPFRRRTYNEQFF.

This clonotype has just a few counts. The rearrangement joins TRBV12-3 or TRBV12-4 to TRBJ1-2; tentatively, D is TRBD1 (5 bases). The CDR3 runs 15 residues. V lost 7 bases and J lost 4, with 19 bases in between. In DNA form, the CDR3 reads TGTGCCAGCAATTTGAGCCCCAGGGTTGGCTATGGCTACACCTTC. Its translation is CASNLSPRVGYGYTF.

The V gene is TRBV19, the J gene TRBJ2-5, with 10 bases fitting TRBD1. Per the germline V gene, CDR1 is LNHDA and CDR2 is SQIVND (reference sequence). J lost 7 bases, V lost 9 bases, and 5 bases had no gene match. The CDR3 has 12 residues. Written as DNA, the CDR3 is TGTGCCAGCACCGGGACAGGGGTGACCCAGTACTTC. Its translation: CASTGTGVTQYF.

The J gene is TRBJ1-6, the V gene TRBV7-2; 9 nucleotides agree with TRBD1. The CDR3 runs to 16 residues. CDR1 is SGHTA, CDR2 FQGNSA, per germline. Trimming at V came to 3 bases and at J to 8 bases, leaving 8 bases not matched to a gene. For the CDR3, the DNA is TGTGCCAGCAGCTTTCCGGGACAGGGCGGCGATTCACCCCTCCACTTT. This sequence encodes CASSFPGQGGDSPLHF.

V usage is TRBV29-1 and J usage is TRBJ2-7; D may be TRBD1 (5 bases). The CDR3 is made up of 14 amino acids. Germline V gives CDR1 SQVTM, CDR2 ANQGSEA. V lost 5 bases, J lost 2 bases, and 16 bases lay in between. CDR3 sequence (DNA): TGCAGCGTTAACGACAGATTGCCGCCCTACGAGCAGTACTTC. This sequence encodes CSVNDRLPPYEQYF.

The chain combines TRBV21-1 with TRBJ2-1; the D segment call TRBD1 is taken from the table without a DNA check. TRBV21-1 is a pseudogene. The CDR3 is 17 residues long. The chain's CDR3 is CASSPRGGLGGGNEQFF. In DNA, the CDR3 is TGTGCCAGCAGCCCTAGAGGGGGGTTGGGGGGTGGCAATGAGCAGTTCTTC.

V is TRBV29-1 and J is TRBJ2-2; perhaps D is TRBD1 or TRBD2 (5 bases each). CDR1 and CDR2 (germline): SQVTM, ANQGSEA. This CDR3 spans 14 amino acids. V lost 2 bases to trimming and J lost 2 bases, with 9 bases between them. The CDR3 DNA reads TGCAGCGTTGAAAAGGGGAGAAACACCGGGGAGCTGTTTTTT. It translates to CSVEKGRNTGELFF.

This clonotype is a singleton in its sample. This chain links TRBV19 with TRBJ2-7; D uncertain. V lost 2 bases to trimming and J lost 1 base, with 9 bases between them. In germline, CDR1 is LNHDA, CDR2 SQIVND (reference sequence). The CDR3 consists of 14 residues. CDR3 sequence reads: CASSIRHSSYEQYF. The CDR3, as DNA: TGTGCCAGTAGTATAAGGCACAGTTCCTACGAGCAGTACTTC.

This clonotype was seen a handful of times. This chain uses TRBV10-3 with TRBJ2-7, with D unclear. The ends were cut back, 6 bases at V and 0 bases at J, with 12 bases in the middle. Germline V gene data show CDR1 as ENHRY and CDR2 as SYGVKD. CDR3 length equals 14 residues. CDR3 in amino acids: CAISRTSSSYEQYF. The CDR3 DNA reads as TGTGCCATCAGCCGGACGTCTAGCTCCTACGAGCAGTACTTC.

CDR3 in DNA: TGTGCCAGCAGTCTTAGGGGGGGAAAACAGTTCTTC. Translated: CASSLRGGKQFF. V is TRBV11-3 and J is TRBJ2-1; TRBD2 might be the D (7 bases). CDR3 length: 12 residues. V gave up 6 bases and J gave up 13 bases, with 16 bases separating them. Germline-derived CDR1 and CDR2 are SGHNT and YENEEA.

The chain carries TRBV11-1 and TRBJ1-1, with D tentatively TRBD1 (5 bases). V was clipped by 1 base and J by 1 base, with 13 bases between them. CDR3 length: 16 residues. CDR1 is SGHAT, CDR2 FQDESV, per germline (reference sequence). Here the CDR3 DNA reads TGTGCCAGCAGCTTAGTGGCGGGGGTTTCGAACACTGAAGCTTTCTTT. Amino acids: CASSLVAGVSNTEAFF.

The rearrangement links TRBV28 to TRBJ2-1, with D unresolved. CDR3 length: 10 amino acids. Trimming removed 8 bases at V and 5 bases at J, with 4 bases between. Germline CDR1 is MDHEN and CDR2 is SYDVKM. CDR3 coding DNA: TGTGCCAGCGGCAACAATGAGCAGTTCTTC. It specifies CASGNNEQFF.

The V gene is TRBV4-1, the J gene TRBJ2-3; TRBD2 matches 10 bases. The CDR3 has 16 residues. With V trimmed by 3 bases and J by 6 bases, 9 bases remained unmatched. The germline CDR1 and CDR2 sequences are MGHRA and YSYEKL. The CDR3 sequence: CASSHTLAGEGDTQYF. The CDR3 DNA follows: TGCGCCAGCAGCCATACCCTAGCGGGAGAGGGGGATACGCAGTATTTT.

This chain connects TRBV20-1 to TRBJ1-1; a weak D match, TRBD1 (5 bases). The germline gives CDR1 DFQATT, CDR2 SNEGSKA (reference sequence). The CDR3 sequence is 11 residues long. The germline V and J ends were trimmed by 6 bases and 5 bases, with 10 bases remaining between them. The CDR3 loop is CSASRGTEAFF. CDR3 in DNA: TGCAGTGCGTCGAGGGGAACTGAAGCTTTCTTT.

V is TRBV6-5 and J is TRBJ2-7; TRBD1 is a possible D gene (6 bases). Germline V gives CDR1 MNHEY, CDR2 SVGAGI. Trimming removed 2 bases from V and 4 bases from J, with 9 bases in between. The CDR3 consists of 13 residues. In DNA form, the CDR3 reads TGTGCCAGCAGTTACGAACAGGGTTACGAGCAGTACTTC. This sequence encodes CASSYEQGYEQYF.

The rearrangement uses TRBV9 and TRBJ2-7; 8 nucleotides match TRBD2. The J call is uncertain, as TRBJ2-5 better fits the DNA end. The CDR3 has 14 amino acids. Germline CDR1 reads SGDLS; CDR2 reads YYNGEE. CDR3 sequence: CASSVGTSRETQYF. The CDR3 bases are TGTGCCAGCAGCGTAGGGACTAGCAGGGAGACCCAGTACTTC.

This clonotype was detected only a few times. This chain joins TRBV20-1 and TRBJ2-6, with D maybe TRBD2 (6 bases). The germline V gene has CDR1 DFQATT and CDR2 SNEGSKA (reference sequence). Trimming took off 5 bases at V and 0 bases at J, with 17 bases between the two ends. The CDR3 runs to 17 residues. The DNA for the CDR3 is TGCAGTGCTCTGGGGCGGGGTACAAGCTCTGGGGCCAACGTCCTGACTTTC. Protein sequence: CSALGRGTSSGANVLTF.

The chain couples TRBV24-1 to TRBJ2-1; 7 nucleotides align to TRBD1. This CDR3 region has 15 residues. V lost 2 bases, J lost 6 bases, and 6 bases stayed unmatched. Looked up from germline, CDR1 is KGHDR and CDR2 is SFDVKD. The CDR3 DNA is TGTGCCACCAGTGATTGGGGCGACAGGGCCAATGAGCAGTTCTTC. Its protein product is CATSDWGDRANEQFF.

This chain links TRBV5-8 with TRBJ2-4; 10 bases fit TRBD1. The V segment lost 3 bases and the J segment 8 bases; nucleotides outside the gene matches: 8. The CDR3 consists of 15 residues. CDR1 and CDR2 (germline): SGHTS, YDEGEE. As DNA, the CDR3 is TGTGCCAGCAGCTCGGACAGGGGGAGAAGGGACATTCAGTACTTC. Translated, it gives CASSSDRGRRDIQYF.

There are a few counts of this clonotype. The J gene is TRBJ2-3, the V gene TRBV5-1, with 8 bases that match TRBD1. After removal of 2 bases from V and 0 bases from J, the junction contained 8 bases not matched to a gene. The CDR3 totals 17 residues. Germline CDR1 and CDR2: SGHRS and YFSETQ. CDR3 DNA: TGCGCCAGCAGCTTAACACCGACAGGGGCGAGCACAGATACGCAGTATTTT. Its translation is CASSLTPTGASTDTQYF.

The rearrangement uses TRBV7-9 and TRBJ2-1; possibly TRBD1 for D (6 bases). Germline V CDR1 and CDR2: SEHNR, FQNEAQ (reference sequence). This CDR3 spans 16 amino acids. With 1 base removed from V and 0 bases from J, the gap between germline ends came to 10 bases. The CDR3 region is CASSLEGESSYNEQFF. The DNA for the CDR3 is TGTGCCAGCAGCTTAGAGGGGGAGAGCTCCTACAATGAGCAGTTCTTC.

V is TRBV29-1 and J is TRBJ2-7; D is perhaps TRBD2 (5 bases). Looked up from germline, CDR1 is SQVTM and CDR2 is ANQGSEA. This CDR3 is 16 amino acids long. The V and J ends lost 4 bases and 1 base respectively, with 20 bases between them. In DNA, the CDR3 is TGCAGCGTTGGCCCCACCCGGGAACAGCCTTCCTACGAGCAGTACTTC. Residues: CSVGPTREQPSYEQYF.

This clonotype was observed a handful of times. The J gene is TRBJ1-2, the V gene TRBV12-3 or TRBV12-4; no clear D. The CDR3 sequence is 14 residues long. V lost 3 bases and J 4 bases, leaving 12 bases between the germline ends. The CDR3 spells CASSLKQPSYGYTF. For the CDR3, the DNA is TGTGCCAGCAGTTTGAAACAGCCTAGCTATGGCTACACCTTC.